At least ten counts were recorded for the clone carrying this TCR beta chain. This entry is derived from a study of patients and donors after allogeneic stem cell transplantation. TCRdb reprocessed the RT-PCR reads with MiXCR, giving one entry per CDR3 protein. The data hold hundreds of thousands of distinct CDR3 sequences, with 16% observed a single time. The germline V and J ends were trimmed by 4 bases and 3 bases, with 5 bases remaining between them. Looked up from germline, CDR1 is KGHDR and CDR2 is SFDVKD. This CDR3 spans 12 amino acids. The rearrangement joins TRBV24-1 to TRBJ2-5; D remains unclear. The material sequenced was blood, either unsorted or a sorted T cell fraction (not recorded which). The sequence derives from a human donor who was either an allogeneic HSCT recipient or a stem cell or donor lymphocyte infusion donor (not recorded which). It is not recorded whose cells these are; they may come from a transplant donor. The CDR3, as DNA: TGTGCCACCAGTGAGCCTGAAGAGACCCAGTACTTC. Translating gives CATSEPEETQYF.